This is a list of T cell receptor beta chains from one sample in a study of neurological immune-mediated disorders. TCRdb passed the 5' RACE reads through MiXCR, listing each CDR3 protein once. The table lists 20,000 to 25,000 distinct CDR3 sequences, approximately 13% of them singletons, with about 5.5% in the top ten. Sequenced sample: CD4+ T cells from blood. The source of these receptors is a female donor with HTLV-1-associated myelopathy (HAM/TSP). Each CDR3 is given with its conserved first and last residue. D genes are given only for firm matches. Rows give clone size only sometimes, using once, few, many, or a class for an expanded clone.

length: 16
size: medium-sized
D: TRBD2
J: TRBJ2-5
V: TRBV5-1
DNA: TGCGCCAGCAGCCTAGGACTAGCGGGTACCGAAGAGACCCAGTACTTC
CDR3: CASSLGLAGTEETQYF

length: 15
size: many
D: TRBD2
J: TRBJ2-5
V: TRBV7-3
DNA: TGTGCCAGCAGTTCGGGACTAGCGGAGCAAGAGACCCAGTACTTC
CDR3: CASSSGLAEQETQYF

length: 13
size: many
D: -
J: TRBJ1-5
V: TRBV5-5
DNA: TGTGCCAGCAGCTTGGACCCACCGGGGGCCCAGCATTTT
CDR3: CASSLDPPGAQHF

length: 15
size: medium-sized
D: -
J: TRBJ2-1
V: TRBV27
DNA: TGTGCCAGCAGTTTAGGGCTATTTTTGAACAATGAGCAGTTCTTC
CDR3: CASSLGLFLNNEQFF

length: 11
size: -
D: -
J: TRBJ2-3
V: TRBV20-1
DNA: TGCAGTGTCGGACTAGGGGGTACACAGTATTTT
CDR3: CSVGLGGTQYF

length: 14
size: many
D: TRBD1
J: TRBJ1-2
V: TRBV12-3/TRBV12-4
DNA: TGTGCCAGCAGCCACTCGGGACAGGGCTATGGCTACACCTTC
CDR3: CASSHSGQGYGYTF

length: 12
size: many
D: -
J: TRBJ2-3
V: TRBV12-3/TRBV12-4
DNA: TGTGCCAGCAGGGATATCACAGATACGCAGTATTTT
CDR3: CASRDITDTQYF

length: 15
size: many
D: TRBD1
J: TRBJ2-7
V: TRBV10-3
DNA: TGTGCCATCAGGGGCGAGGGACAGGTTTTTTACGAGCAGTACTTC
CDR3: CAIRGEGQVFYEQYF

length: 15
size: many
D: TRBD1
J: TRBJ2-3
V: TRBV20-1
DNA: TGCAGCGCCCCACCTGGGGACAGGGGAACAGATACGCAGTATTTT
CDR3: CSAPPGDRGTDTQYF

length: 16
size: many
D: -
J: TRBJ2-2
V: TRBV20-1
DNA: TGCAGTGCTAGAGCTGGTCGGGGAACGAACACCGGGGAGCTGTTTTTT
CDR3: CSARAGRGTNTGELFF

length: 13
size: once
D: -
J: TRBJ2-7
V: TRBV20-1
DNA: TGCAGTGCAATCGACTTACCCGCAGGCGAGCAGTACTTC
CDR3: CSAIDLPAGEQYF

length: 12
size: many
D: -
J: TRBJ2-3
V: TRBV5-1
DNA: TGCGCCAGCAGGGGCAACACAGATACGCAGTATTTT
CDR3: CASRGNTDTQYF

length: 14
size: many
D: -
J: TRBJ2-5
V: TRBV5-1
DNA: TGCGCCAGCTGGGGGGCCCCTCCCCAAGAGACCCAGTACTTC
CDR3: CASWGAPPQETQYF

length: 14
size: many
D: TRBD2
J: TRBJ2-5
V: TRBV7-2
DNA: TGTGCCAGCAGCCCCCGACTAGCGCTAGAGACCCAGTACTTC
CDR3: CASSPRLALETQYF

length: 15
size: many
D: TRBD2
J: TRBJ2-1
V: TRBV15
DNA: TGTGCCACCAGCAGACCGGGACTAGCGTTGGGTGAGCAGTTCTTC
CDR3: CATSRPGLALGEQFF

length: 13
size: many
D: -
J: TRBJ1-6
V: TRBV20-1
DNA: TGCAGTGCTAACGGCGACGATAATTCACCCCTCCACTTT
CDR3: CSANGDDNSPLHF

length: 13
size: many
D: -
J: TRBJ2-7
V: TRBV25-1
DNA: TGTGCCAGCAGTAAACGGGAGCACTACGAGCAGTACTTC
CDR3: CASSKREHYEQYF

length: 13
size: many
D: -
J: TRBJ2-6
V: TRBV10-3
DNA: TGTGCCATCAGACCAACAGGGGCCAACGTCCTGACTTTC
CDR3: CAIRPTGANVLTF

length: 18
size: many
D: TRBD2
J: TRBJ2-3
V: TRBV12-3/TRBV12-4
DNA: TGTGCCAGCAGTTTAGCGCTGACTAGCGGGAGTGACACAGATACGCAGTATTTT
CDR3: CASSLALTSGSDTDTQYF

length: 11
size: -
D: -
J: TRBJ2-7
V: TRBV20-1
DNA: TGCAGTGCTAGCGGGGTTAACGAGCAGTACTTC
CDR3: CSASGVNEQYF

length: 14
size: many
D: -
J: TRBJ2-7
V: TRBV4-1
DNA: TGCGCCAGCAGCCAAGACCAGGGTGCCCACGAGCAGTACTTC
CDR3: CASSQDQGAHEQYF

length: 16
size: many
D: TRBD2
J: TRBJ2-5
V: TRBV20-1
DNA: TGCAGTGCTAGAGCAGGACTAGCGGTAATCCAAGAGACCCAGTACTTC
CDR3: CSARAGLAVIQETQYF

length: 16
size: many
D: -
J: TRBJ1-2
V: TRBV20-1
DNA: TGCAGTGCTACGAAAGATCACCCCGACGTAGGCTATGGCTACACCTTC
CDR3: CSATKDHPDVGYGYTF

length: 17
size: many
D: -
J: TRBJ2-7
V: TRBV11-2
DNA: TGTGCCAGCAGCTTAGTCCGAACTCACAGGAGTAACTACGAGCAGTACTTC
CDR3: CASSLVRTHRSNYEQYF

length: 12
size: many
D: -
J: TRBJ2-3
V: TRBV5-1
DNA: TGCGCCAGCAGCTTGGACAGGGATACGCAGTATTTT
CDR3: CASSLDRDTQYF

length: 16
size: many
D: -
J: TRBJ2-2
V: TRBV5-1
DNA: TGCGCCAGCAGCTCCCAGCCCACCGGCGTCTCCGGGGAGCTGTTTTTT
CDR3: CASSSQPTGVSGELFF

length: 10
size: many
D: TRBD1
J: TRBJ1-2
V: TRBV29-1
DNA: TGCAGCACGACAGGGATGGGCTACACCTTC
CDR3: CSTTGMGYTF

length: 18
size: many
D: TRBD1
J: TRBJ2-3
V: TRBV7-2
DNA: TGTGCCAGCAGCTTAGCGGGGGGACAGGGTAGAAGCACAGATACGCAGTATTTT
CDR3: CASSLAGGQGRSTDTQYF

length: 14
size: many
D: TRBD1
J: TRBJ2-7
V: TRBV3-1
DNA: TGTGCCAGCAGCCAAGGTGGTCGACAGGGCGAGCAGTACTTC
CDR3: CASSQGGRQGEQYF

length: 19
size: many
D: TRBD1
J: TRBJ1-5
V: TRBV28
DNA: TGTGCCAGCAGTTTATTCGGGACAGGGGCGATCTATAGCAATCAGCCCCAGCATTTT
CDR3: CASSLFGTGAIYSNQPQHF

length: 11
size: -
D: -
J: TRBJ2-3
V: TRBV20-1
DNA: TGCAGTGCTACCCCCACAGATACGCAGTATTTT
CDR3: CSATPTDTQYF

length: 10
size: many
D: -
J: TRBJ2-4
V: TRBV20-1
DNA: TGCAGTGCATTGAATGGCATTCAGTACTTC
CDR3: CSALNGIQYF

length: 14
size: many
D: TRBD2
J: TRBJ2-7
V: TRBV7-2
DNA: TGTGCCAGCAACCTAGCGGGAGGGCTTTACGAGCAGTACTTC
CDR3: CASNLAGGLYEQYF

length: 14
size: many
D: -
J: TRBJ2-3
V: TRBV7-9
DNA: TGTGCCAGCAGCCCGGGACTCCAAACTGATACGCAGTATTTT
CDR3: CASSPGLQTDTQYF

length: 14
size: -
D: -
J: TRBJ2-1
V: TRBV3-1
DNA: TGTGCCAGTAGCCTGAGACTAGGGGCACATGAGCAGTTCTTC
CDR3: CASSLRLGAHEQFF

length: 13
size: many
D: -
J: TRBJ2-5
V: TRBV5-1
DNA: TGCGCCAGCAGCTGGAACAGGGCAGAGACCCAGTACTTC
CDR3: CASSWNRAETQYF

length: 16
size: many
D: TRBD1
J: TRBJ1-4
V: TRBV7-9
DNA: TGTGCCAGCAGCTTTTATGTCGGACAGGGGGATGAAAAACTGTTTTTT
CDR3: CASSFYVGQGDEKLFF

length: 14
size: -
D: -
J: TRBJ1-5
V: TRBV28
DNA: TGTGCCAGCAGTTTTTTACGGGAGGATCAGCCCCAGCATTTT
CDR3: CASSFLREDQPQHF

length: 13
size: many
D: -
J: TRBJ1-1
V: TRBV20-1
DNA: TGCAGTGCTAGCCCCCCCGGGTTAACTGAAGCTTTCTTT
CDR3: CSASPPGLTEAFF

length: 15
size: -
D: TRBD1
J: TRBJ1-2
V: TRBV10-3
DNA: TGTGCCATCAGTGAGGGGACAGGGACGGGCTATGGCTACACCTTC
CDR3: CAISEGTGTGYGYTF